The entry that follows covers one T cell receptor (beta chain) sequence. The CDR3 has 15 residues. The V segment lost 8 bases and the J segment 0 bases; nucleotides outside the gene matches: 8. Germline loops: CDR1 MNHNY, CDR2 SVGAGI (reference sequence). These data come from a study of shared clonotypes between healthy human individuals. Repertoires were generated with immunoSEQ multiplex PCR, while TCRdb's copy carries only in-frame clones and drops some. The sample consists of 2 million to 2.5 million clones, 85% to 95% of them appearing once. The sequenced sample was naive CD4+ T cells sorted from blood. The subset: CD45RA+ positively selected. The rearrangement uses TRBV6-6 and TRBJ1-1; TRBD1 matches at 8 bases. The clonotype was recovered from a man younger than 30 in good health. The CDR3 DNA reads as TGTGCCAGCCCGGGACAGGCCCCGATGAACACTGAAGCTTTCTTT. Protein: CASPGQAPMNTEAFF.